This TCR beta chain was documented in a study of cytomegalovirus exposure and HLA in healthy donors. Study conclusions and caveats: From TCR beta sequences, most subjects' HLA-A and HLA-B alleles were reportedly predicted accurately.

Trimming removed 7 bases from V and 7 bases from J; junction bases left unmatched: 3. Germline V gene data show CDR1 as MGHRA and CDR2 as YSYEKL. This CDR3 spans 12 amino acids. On this clone itself: Its antigen is unidentified.

Primers for the PCR totalled 60 Vbeta and 13 Jbeta. As processed by the authors: About 83 million unique TCR beta chains, 9 million to 12 million shared, were counted in a later analysis. Clones were sequenced by immunoSEQ multiplex PCR, and TCRdb holds only the in-frame ones, with some missing. V, J and clone size reflect that table, while D and trimming were determined from the DNA. The table shows about 160,000 clones, with roughly 78% occurring only once. This sequence was found in a woman aged 35 to 49 in good health and CMV-seronegative. The V call is TRBV4-1, the J call TRBJ2-1; 8 bases line up with TRBD2. The sequenced material came from PBMCs. This CDR3 is CASTGLDNEQFF. Here the CDR3 DNA reads TGCGCCAGCACGGGACTAGATAATGAGCAGTTCTTC.